The 30 T cell receptor beta chains reported below all come from one sample, sequenced in a study of cytomegalovirus exposure and HLA in healthy donors. PCR amplification relied on 60 Vbeta primers (plus 13 Jbeta primers). Clones were read by immunoSEQ multiplex PCR, and TCRdb kept only the in-frame ones, dropping some. The table lists 100,000 to 150,000 clones, around 81% of them singletons, with about 0.7% in the top ten. The sample was PBMCs. Receptors were obtained from a man between 18 and 35 years old in good health and CMV-seronegative.

The V call is TRBV7-6, the J call TRBJ1-3; TRBD1 matches at 9 bases. The CDR3 runs 15 residues. V was clipped by 5 bases and J by 3 bases; unmatched bases: 5. Per germline, CDR1 SGHVS and CDR2 FNYEAQ. The CDR3 nucleotides read TGTGCCAGCAGCCTCGGGACAGGGTTTGGAAACACCATATATTTT. Residues: CASSLGTGFGNTIYF.

The chain uses TRBV6-1 and TRBJ1-6, with TRBD1 matching 7 bases. This CDR3 spans 18 amino acids. V shed 4 bases and J 9 bases; nucleotides not matched to a gene: 18. The germline CDR1 and CDR2 sequences are MNHNS and SASEGT. This CDR3 is CASSVDRAASSFRSPLHF. The CDR3 DNA sequence: TGTGCCAGCAGTGTTGACAGGGCGGCCAGTTCGTTTCGTTCACCCCTCCACTTT.

This rearrangement joins TRBV7-2 to TRBJ1-1; D remains ambiguous. The V gene lost 2 bases and the J gene lost 2 bases, with 12 bases spanning the gap. The CDR3 consists of 15 residues. The germline V gene encodes CDR1 SGHTA and CDR2 FQGNSA. CDR3 amino acids: CASSLSPNPNTEAFF. In DNA, the CDR3 is TGTGCCAGCAGCTTAAGTCCTAACCCTAACACTGAAGCTTTCTTT.

This chain uses TRBV4-3 with TRBJ1-4; D remains ambiguous. CDR3 length equals 13 residues. The germline V gene has CDR1 LGHNA and CDR2 YSLEER. V was trimmed by 0 bases and J by 8 bases, leaving 7 bases between them. The chain's CDR3 is CASSQDPGEKLFF. CDR3 sequence (DNA): TGCGCCAGCAGCCAAGATCCGGGAGAAAAACTGTTTTTT.

The chain carries TRBV6-7 and TRBJ2-7; possibly TRBD1 for D (5 bases). TRBV6-7 is marked as an open reading frame, function uncertain. V lost 9 bases to trimming and J lost 5 bases, with 20 bases between them. The CDR3 has 14 amino acids. The CDR3 DNA reads as TGTGCCAGGATGGACAACTTCAAAGCCCACGAGCAGTACTTC. Translating it yields CARMDNFKAHEQYF.

The V gene is TRBV5-1, the J gene TRBJ2-7; D is ambiguous. The germline V gene encodes CDR1 SGHRS and CDR2 YFSETQ. The CDR3 totals 12 residues. V shed 4 bases and J shed 2 bases, with 7 bases lying between them. In DNA form, the CDR3 reads TGCGCCAGCAGCCTTAACACCTACGAGCAGTACTTC. Protein sequence: CASSLNTYEQYF.

This clone was counted only a few times. The V and J genes are TRBV4-2 and TRBJ1-1, with 9 positions matching TRBD1. Trimming removed 3 bases from V and 5 bases from J; junction bases left unmatched: 7. This CDR3 contains 15 residues. Germline CDR1 LGHNA, CDR2 YNFKEQ. DNA of the CDR3: TGTGCCAGCAGCCACGAAACGGGACAGGGAACTGAAGCTTTCTTT. It codes for CASSHETGQGTEAFF.

The gene calls are TRBV19 and TRBJ2-7; no clear D. The CDR3 has 13 amino acids. The germline V gene encodes CDR1 LNHDA and CDR2 SQIVND (reference sequence). The V and J ends lost 4 bases and 6 bases respectively, with 13 bases between them. The CDR3 is CASSSSFHLEQYF. The CDR3 region has the DNA TGTGCCAGTAGTAGCAGTTTTCACCTCGAGCAGTACTTC.

V is TRBV27 and J is TRBJ1-5, with a tentative D call TRBD1 (5 bases). Per germline, CDR1 MNHEY and CDR2 SMNVEV (reference sequence). The CDR3 is made up of 12 amino acids. V gave up 3 bases and J gave up 7 bases, with 7 bases separating them. Here the CDR3 reads CASSFPGQPQHF. DNA for the CDR3: TGTGCCAGCAGTTTCCCAGGGCAGCCCCAGCATTTT.

The V and J genes are TRBV5-6 and TRBJ1-1, with TRBD1 as a possible D gene (5 bases). Trimming shortened V by 4 bases and J by 0 bases, and 16 bases separated the two germline ends. The V gene's germline CDR1 is SGHDT and CDR2 YYEEEE. This CDR3 is 16 amino acids long. The chain's CDR3 is CASSEGARSMNTEAFF. CDR3 DNA: TGTGCCAGCAGCGAAGGGGCCCGGAGCATGAACACTGAAGCTTTCTTT. The variable domain in full, completed from reference TRBV5-6 and TRBJ1-1, reads DAGVTQSPTHLIKTRGQQVTLRCSPKSGHDTVSWYQQALGQGPQFIFQYYEEEERQRGNFPDRFSGHQFPNYSSELNVNALLLGDSALYLCASSEGARSMNTEAFFGQGTRLTVV.

This chain joins TRBV5-1 and TRBJ2-7; 7 nucleotides line up with TRBD1. The germline gives CDR1 SGHRS, CDR2 YFSETQ. The CDR3 length is 16 residues. With 3 bases clipped from V and 7 bases from J, the junction kept 16 bases outside the gene matches. CDR3 sequence: CASSWPQGELLGEQYF. Written as DNA, the CDR3 is TGCGCCAGCAGCTGGCCCCAGGGGGAATTGCTGGGGGAGCAGTACTTC.

The V and J genes are TRBV14 and TRBJ1-1; possibly TRBD1 for D (5 bases). Germline CDR1 SGHDN, CDR2 FVKESK. The CDR3 sequence is 16 residues long. The V end lost 0 bases, the J end lost 5 bases, and 16 bases lay between the germline ends. CDR3 residues: CASSQEPRQTRTEAFF. For the CDR3, the DNA is TGTGCCAGCAGCCAAGAGCCAAGACAGACCCGAACTGAAGCTTTCTTT. The full variable domain, in which reference TRBV14 and TRBJ1-1 provide the parts outside the CDR3, is EAGVTQFPSHSVIEKGQTVTLRCDPISGHDNLYWYRRVMGKEIKFLLHFVKESKQDESGMPNNRFLAERTGGTYSTLKVQPAELEDSGVYFCASSQEPRQTRTEAFFGQGTRLTVV.

The chain links TRBV4-3 to TRBJ1-4; D uncertain. Germline CDR1 is LGHNA and CDR2 is YSLEER. V lost 1 base and J lost 2, with 8 bases in between. The CDR3 contains 15 residues. CDR3: CASSQVPQTNEKLFF. The DNA for the CDR3 is TGCGCCAGCAGCCAAGTACCGCAGACTAATGAAAAACTGTTTTTT.

The J gene is TRBJ1-2, the V gene TRBV19; 8 positions agree with TRBD1. Germline V gives CDR1 LNHDA, CDR2 SQIVND (reference sequence). With 6 bases clipped from V and 1 base from J, the junction kept 7 bases outside the gene matches. The CDR3 has 15 amino acids. CDR3 amino acids: CASSFADRVNYGYTF. In nucleotides, the CDR3 is TGTGCCAGTAGCTTCGCGGACAGGGTTAACTATGGCTACACCTTC.

V usage is TRBV30 and J usage is TRBJ1-4; 9 bases are shared with TRBD1. This CDR3 contains 15 residues. V shed 2 bases, J shed 7 bases, and the junction held 8 bases outside the gene matches. The germline V gene has CDR1 GTSNPN and CDR2 SVGIG (reference sequence). This CDR3 reads CAWSTTGTGSEKLFF. The CDR3 DNA sequence: TGTGCCTGGAGTACAACCGGGACAGGGAGTGAAAAACTGTTTTTT.

V is TRBV30 and J is TRBJ1-5, with a tentative D call TRBD1 (6 bases). CDR3 size: 14 residues. Germline CDR1 and CDR2: GTSNPN and SVGIG (reference sequence). V was cut by 0 bases and J by 3 bases, with 9 bases left in between. CDR3 sequence: CAWSVRDTNQPQHF. CDR3 sequence (DNA): TGTGCCTGGAGTGTACGGGACACCAATCAGCCCCAGCATTTT.

This chain links TRBV30 with TRBJ1-1, with a tentative D call TRBD1 (6 bases). The V and J ends lost 3 bases and 0 bases respectively, with 26 bases between them. The CDR3 has 19 amino acids. The germline gives CDR1 GTSNPN, CDR2 SVGIG (reference sequence). The CDR3 region is CAWSQKKRQVTYMNTEAFF. In nucleotides, the CDR3 is TGTGCCTGGAGCCAAAAAAAACGACAGGTTACCTACATGAACACTGAAGCTTTCTTT.

Details on this clone: An end of the junction differs from the germline gene, which may be a read error. The chain uses TRBV28 and TRBJ1-2; TRBD1 aligns across 7 bases. Germline V gene sequence: CDR1 MDHEN, CDR2 SYDVKM. The CDR3 loop spans 14 amino acids. CDR3 sequence: CATSRQGGLYGYTF. Written as DNA, the CDR3 is TGTGCCACCAGTAGACAGGGCGGTTTGTATGGCTACACCTTC.

The rearrangement joins TRBV2 to TRBJ1-3; TRBD1 agrees at 7 bases. The CDR3 sequence is 17 residues long. The V gene's germline CDR1 is SNHLY and CDR2 FYNNEI. V lost 6 bases and J lost 8; bases outside the gene matches: 19. CDR3 in amino acids: CASSISQQGPRPYTIYF. DNA of the CDR3: TGTGCCAGCAGCATTTCCCAACAGGGGCCGCGGCCCTACACCATATATTTT.

The chain recombines TRBV27 with TRBJ1-6; TRBD1 agrees at 8 bases. The CDR3 length is 16 residues. Germline V gene lookup returns CDR1 MNHEY and CDR2 SMNVEV (reference sequence). Trimming cost V 3 bases and J 10 bases; bases outside gene matches: 11. The CDR3 DNA is TGTGCCAGCAGTTTGGAATGGACAGGGTGGAAATCACCCCTCCACTTT. Its protein is CASSLEWTGWKSPLHF.

This clone was seen only once. Other nucleotide sequences from this sample produce the same CDR3. This CDR3 is CASSLPGTGNYGYTF. The CDR3, as DNA: TGTGCCAGCAGCCTGCCCGGGACAGGGAACTATGGCTACACCTTC. V gene TRBV7-9 combines with J gene TRBJ1-2; 9 nucleotides align to TRBD1. The J segment lost 2 bases and the V segment lost 5 bases, leaving 6 bases of the junction unmatched. The CDR3 sequence is 15 residues long. Germline CDR1 reads SEHNR; CDR2 reads FQNEAQ (reference sequence).

V is TRBV19 and J is TRBJ2-7, with TRBD1 matching over 10 bases. Germline assignment: CDR1 LNHDA and CDR2 SQIVND (reference sequence). This CDR3 comprises 13 residues. Trimming removed 6 bases from V and 10 bases from J; junction bases left unmatched: 9. Written as DNA, the CDR3 is TGTGCCAGTAGGTTGAGACAGGGGGCCATCCAGTACTTC. Protein product: CASRLRQGAIQYF. Full variable domain (missing parts from reference TRBV19 and TRBJ2-7): DGGITQSPKYLFRKEGQNVTLSCEQNLNHDAMYWYRQDPGQGLRLIYYSQIVNDFQKGDIAEGYSVSREKKESFPLTVTSAQKNPTAFYLCASRLRQGAIQYFGPGTRLTVT.

The CDR3 sequence is CASTRRTGQGGTEAFF. For the CDR3, the DNA is TGTGCCAGCACCAGACGGACAGGGCAGGGAGGTACTGAAGCTTTCTTT. V and J are TRBV27 and TRBJ1-1; TRBD1 aligns across 8 bases. There are 16 residues in the CDR3. Germline V gene lookup returns CDR1 MNHEY and CDR2 SMNVEV (reference sequence). J gave up 5 bases and V 7 bases, and 15 bases lay outside the gene matches.

The rearrangement uses TRBV28 and TRBJ2-1, with 8 bases fitting TRBD2. The CDR3 is 14 amino acids. CDR1 MDHEN and CDR2 SYDVKM come from the germline V gene. V lost 7 bases and J lost 2; bases outside the gene matches: 4. The CDR3 region has the DNA TGTGCCAGCATCCCAGCGGGGGCCTACAATGAGCAGTTCTTC. Translation: CASIPAGAYNEQFF. The full variable domain, completed using reference TRBV28 and TRBJ2-1, is DVKVTQSSRYLVKRTGEKVFLECVQDMDHENMFWYRQDPGLGLRLIYFSYDVKMKEKGDIPEGYSVSREKKERFSLILESASTNQTSMYLCASIPAGAYNEQFFGPGTRLTVL.

The sample holds a few counts of this clone. The chain couples TRBV4-3 to TRBJ2-7; 8 nucleotides line up with TRBD1. The CDR3 runs to 18 residues. The germline V gene encodes CDR1 LGHNA and CDR2 YSLEER. V lost 5 bases and J lost 2; bases outside the gene matches: 17. CDR3 protein: CASSSADSGTGRPYEQYF. For the CDR3, the DNA is TGCGCCAGCAGCAGCGCCGATAGTGGGACAGGCCGCCCCTACGAGCAGTACTTC.

The chain employs TRBV20-1 and TRBJ2-7; maybe TRBD2 (5 bases). The ends were cut back, 3 bases at V and 4 bases at J, with 7 bases in the middle. This CDR3 spans 11 amino acids. Germline V gene data show CDR1 as DFQATT and CDR2 as SNEGSKA (reference sequence). The CDR3 loop reads CSARAGYEQYF. CDR3 coding DNA: TGCAGTGCTAGGGCGGGTTACGAGCAGTACTTC.

The genes are TRBV5-6 and TRBJ2-5, with D hard to call. Trimming pared 2 bases from V and 4 bases from J, leaving 6 bases between. Germline CDR1 and CDR2: SGHDT and YYEEEE. The CDR3 is made up of 12 amino acids. The CDR3 is CASSFKIETQYF. CDR3 DNA sequence: TGTGCCAGCAGCTTCAAAATAGAGACCCAGTACTTC.

J is TRBJ2-3 and V is TRBV7-2, with 13 bases lining up with TRBD2. The CDR3 length is 17 residues. V shed 4 bases, J shed 2 bases, and the junction held 6 bases outside the gene matches. Per the germline V gene, CDR1 is SGHTA and CDR2 is FQGNSA. CDR3 amino acids: CASSSRTSGGYTDTQYF. In DNA form, the CDR3 reads TGTGCCAGCAGCTCCCGGACTAGCGGGGGCTACACAGATACGCAGTATTTT.

This clone has only a few counts. The CDR3 nucleotides read TGTGCCAGCAGCTTGGGTAGGGGCCGGACAGGGCTCGGGGGCTACACCTTC. Amino acids: CASSLGRGRTGLGGYTF. The rearrangement joins TRBV5-6 to TRBJ1-2, with TRBD1 matching over 8 bases. Trimming at V came to 0 bases and at J to 8 bases, leaving 15 bases not matched to a gene. The CDR3 length is 17 residues. Germline V gene data show CDR1 as SGHDT and CDR2 as YYEEEE. The full variable domain, its missing parts supplied by reference TRBV5-6 and TRBJ1-2, is DAGVTQSPTHLIKTRGQQVTLRCSPKSGHDTVSWYQQALGQGPQFIFQYYEEEERQRGNFPDRFSGHQFPNYSSELNVNALLLGDSALYLCASSLGRGRTGLGGYTFGSGTRLTVV.

The chain couples TRBV7-2 to TRBJ1-1, with D uncertain. The CDR3 sequence is 17 residues long. The ends were cut back, 2 bases at V and 0 bases at J, with 16 bases in the middle. The V gene's germline CDR1 is SGHTA and CDR2 FQGNSA. CDR3 sequence: CASSLFPGRRMNTEAFF. Here the CDR3 DNA reads TGTGCCAGCAGCTTATTCCCCGGTCGGCGGATGAACACTGAAGCTTTCTTT.